This T cell receptor beta chain emerged from a study of blood T cell repertoires in COVID-19 (dated by TCRdb to 2020 to 2022). With respect to the entire study: The collaborator samples originated in the United States, Italy and Spain and spanned the acute and convalescent phases of COVID-19. HLA class I and class II types, where available, came from metadata supplied by the sample provider rather than from assay-based typing. A freely available public database, intended as a resource for researchers studying the immune response to SARS-CoV-2, is where the repertoires were released. Deeply sampled blood TCRbeta repertoires from subjects exposed to, actively infected with, or recovered from COVID-19 were included in the dataset. The samples were drawn from the first 160 participants of the ongoing ImmuneRACE study and from more than 1,000 subjects provided by 6 global collaborators. Sample metadata almost always included a de-identified subject ID, COVID-19 status, age in years and sex. The material from the prospective study consisted of cDNA or gDNA derived from T cells, B-cell-depleted T cells, or PBMCs. The paper as a whole reports these results and caveats: The amount of clinical and demographic metadata varied by source and participant and was provided uncurated.

CDR1 MDHEN and CDR2 SYDVKM are derived from the germline V gene. Trimming removed 2 bases from V and 6 bases from J, leaving 10 bases between the germline ends. Spanning cysteine to phenylalanine, the CDR3 consists of 13 amino acids. Only the CDR3 part of the read is kept: 39 bases, read in frame from the first base. Details on this clone: Its antigen target is currently unknown. Base qualities are not recorded, but no much larger clone differs from it by a single base.

TCRbeta CDR3 regions were amplified from genomic DNA by means of the immunoSEQ Assay, a bias-controlled multiplex PCR. In the paper's pipeline: Within the assay, amplification of reference gene primers was used to estimate how many nucleated cells each sample contained. To quantify the absolute abundance of each unique TCRbeta CDR3 rearrangement, sequence reads were collapsed and filtered. For each sample, productive Simpson clonality was calculated by taking the square root of Simpson's diversity index across productive rearrangements. TCRdb holds this immuneACCESS table with in-frame rearrangements only. Some clones are missing; in checked studies, unresolved V genes explain under half, and the rest has no known cause. Clonal size and the V and J genes are those of that table, whereas D and trimming came from the DNA. The sample table records under 250,000 clones; over 80% of these occur just once. The ten largest account for over 3.5% of the sample.

Enrolling through a virtual design, the prospective study's participants ranged in age from about 18 to 100 years and lived across roughly 23 United States geographic areas. In the prospective study, cohorts were assigned on the basis of participant-reported clinical history obtained from a screening survey and a study questionnaire. Exposed participants had been in contact, within 2 weeks of entering the study, with a person who had a PCR-confirmed or clinician-diagnosed case of COVID-19. Mobile phlebotomists in the prospective study collected whole blood, serum and a nasopharyngeal or oropharyngeal swab from every participant. Participants in the prospective study had the option to provide additional blood draws and questionnaires over a roughly 2-month period. Prospective study blood samples were shipped either frozen or at room temperature before DNA extraction.

The sequencing sample was made of PBMCs or T cells enriched from blood (not recorded which). The receptor chain draws on TRBV28 and TRBJ1-1, with no D gene named confidently. The source of this sequence is a woman aged 25 to 45 who had been exposed to COVID-19. The CDR3 region has the sequence CASSLAPGSEAFF. Here is the DNA: TGTGCCAGCAGTTTAGCCCCGGGGTCTGAAGCTTTCTTT.